This record looks at one TCR beta chain sequence and its context. Primers included in the PCR were 60 Vbeta and 13 Jbeta primers. TCRdb's table, derived via immunoSEQ multiplex PCR, lists solely in-frame clones and lacks some. This table holds about 170,000 clones, nearly 80% found once. The sample originates from a study of cytomegalovirus exposure and HLA in healthy donors. Sequencing was performed on PBMCs. The TCR was taken from a man aged 40-49 years in good health and CMV-seropositive.

This CDR3 is CASSLQPTGGEETQYF. CDR3 bases: TGCGCCAGCAGCTTACAACCCACAGGGGGCGAAGAGACCCAGTACTTC. This rearrangement joins TRBV5-1 to TRBJ2-5, with TRBD1 matching over 9 bases. The CDR3 totals 16 residues. Germline V gene sequence: CDR1 SGHRS, CDR2 YFSETQ. With V trimmed by 2 bases and J by 3 bases, 8 bases remained unmatched.